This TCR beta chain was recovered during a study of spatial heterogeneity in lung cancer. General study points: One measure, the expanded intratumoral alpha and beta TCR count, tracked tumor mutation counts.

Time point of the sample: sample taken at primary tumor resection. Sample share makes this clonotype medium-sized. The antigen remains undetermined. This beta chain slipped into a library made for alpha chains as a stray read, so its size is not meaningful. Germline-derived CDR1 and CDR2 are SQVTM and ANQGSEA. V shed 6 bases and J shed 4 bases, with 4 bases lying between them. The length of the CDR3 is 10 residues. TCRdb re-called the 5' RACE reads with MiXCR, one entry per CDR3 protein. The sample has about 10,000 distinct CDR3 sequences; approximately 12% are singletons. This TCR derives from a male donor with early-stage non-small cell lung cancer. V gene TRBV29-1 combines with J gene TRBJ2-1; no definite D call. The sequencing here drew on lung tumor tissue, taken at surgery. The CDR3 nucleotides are TGCAGCGTGGGTTACAATGAGCAGTTCTTC. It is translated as CSVGYNEQFF.